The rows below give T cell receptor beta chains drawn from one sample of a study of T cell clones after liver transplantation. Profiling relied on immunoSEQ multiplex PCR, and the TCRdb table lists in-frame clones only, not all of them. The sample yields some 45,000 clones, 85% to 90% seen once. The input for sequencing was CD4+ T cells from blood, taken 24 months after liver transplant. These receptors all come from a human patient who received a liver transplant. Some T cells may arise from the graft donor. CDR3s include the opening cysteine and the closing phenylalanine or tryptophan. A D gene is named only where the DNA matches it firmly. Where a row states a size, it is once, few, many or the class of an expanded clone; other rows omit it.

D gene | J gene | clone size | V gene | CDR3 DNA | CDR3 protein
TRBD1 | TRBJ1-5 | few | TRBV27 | TGTGCCAGCAGGGGTCAGACAGGGGACAGCAATCAGCCCCAGCATTTT | CASRGQTGDSNQPQHF
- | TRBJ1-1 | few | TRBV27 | TGTGCCAGCAGTTTGGCGGGGTTTGGCACTGAAGCTTTCTTT | CASSLAGFGTEAFF
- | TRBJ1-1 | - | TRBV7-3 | TGTGCCAGCAGCCCAAAGGGGGGAACTGAAGCTTTCTTT | CASSPKGGTEAFF
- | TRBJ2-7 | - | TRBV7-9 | TGTGCCAGCAGCTTAGTTCCCCCCGGGTCTATCTCCTACGAGCAGTACTTC | CASSLVPPGSISYEQYF
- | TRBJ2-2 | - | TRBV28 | TGTGCCAGCAGTCCTAGGAGGGCTAGCGACACCGGGGAGCTGTTTTTT | CASSPRRASDTGELFF
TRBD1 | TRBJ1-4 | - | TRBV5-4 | TGTGCCAGCAGCAGCGGGACAGGGGATGAAAAACTGTTTTTT | CASSSGTGDEKLFF
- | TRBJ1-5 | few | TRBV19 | TGTGCCAGTAGTAGGGGTACGGGGGGCAGTCAGCCCCAGCATTTT | CASSRGTGGSQPQHF
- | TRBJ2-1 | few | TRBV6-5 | TGTGCCAGCAGTTTCCCTCCCTACAAAGAGCAGTTCTTC | CASSFPPYKEQFF
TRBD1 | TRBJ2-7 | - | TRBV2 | TGTGCCAGCACCACTAACAGGGGGCGATTCTACGAGCAGTACTTC | CASTTNRGRFYEQYF
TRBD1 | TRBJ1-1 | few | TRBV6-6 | TGTGCCAGCGCTGGACAGGGTGAAGCTTTCTTT | CASAGQGEAFF
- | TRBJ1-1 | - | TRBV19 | TGTGCCAGTGGGACGGTGAACACTGAAGCTTTCTTT | CASGTVNTEAFF
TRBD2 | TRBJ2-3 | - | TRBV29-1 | TGCAGCGTTGAGGCGGGAGGAGAAGATACGCAGTATTTT | CSVEAGGEDTQYF
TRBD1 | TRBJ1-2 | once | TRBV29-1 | TGCAGCGTTGCAGGGGGGGCCAGCGGCTACACCTTC | CSVAGGASGYTF
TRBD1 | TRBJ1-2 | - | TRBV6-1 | TGTGCCAGCAGGACATCGGGACAGGTCCCCTCCTTC | CASRTSGQVPSF
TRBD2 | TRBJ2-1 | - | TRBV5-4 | TGTGCCAGCAGCCGATTAGCGGGAGTCAGGGCCAATGAGCAGTTCTTC | CASSRLAGVRANEQFF
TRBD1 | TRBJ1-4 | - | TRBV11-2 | TGTGCCAGCAGCATCCGACAGGGGGTGAGGGAAAAACTGTTTTTT | CASSIRQGVREKLFF
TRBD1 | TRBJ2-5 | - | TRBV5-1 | TGCGCCAGCAGCTTCAGGACAGGGGGCTCAGAGACCCAGTACTTC | CASSFRTGGSETQYF
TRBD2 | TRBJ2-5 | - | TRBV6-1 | TGTGCCAGCAGTGAAGCGATAGCGGGGGGGTACCAAGAGACCCAGTACTTC | CASSEAIAGGYQETQYF
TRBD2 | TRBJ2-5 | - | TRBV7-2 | TGTGCCAGCAGCTTAGCTGGTAGCGGGGGCCAAGAGACCCAGTACTTC | CASSLAGSGGQETQYF
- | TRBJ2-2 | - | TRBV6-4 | TGTGCCAGCAGTTTAAGTGGGACCGGGGAGCTGTTTTTT | CASSLSGTGELFF
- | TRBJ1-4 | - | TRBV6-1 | TGTGCCAGCAGTGAAGCTGGGGTTGCAACTAATGAAAAACTGTTTTTT | CASSEAGVATNEKLFF